The clone carrying this T cell receptor beta chain was detected once. This sample is drawn from a study of blood T cells in healthy people across ages. For the second PCR, which ran for roughly 6 to 12 cycles, a sample-barcoded 5' primer and a J-beta primer mix were used. From the 5' RACE reads, TCRdb called clonotypes with MiXCR, one entry per CDR3 protein. The sample has around 1.5 million distinct CDR3 sequences, roughly 40% seen once; the top ten hold approximately 7.9%. Per sample, extraction of total RNA gave at least 6 micrograms in every case. The TCR comes from a woman younger than 35 in good health. The sequenced sample consisted of blood.

As DNA, the CDR3 is TGTGCCAGCGAGGACACTACAAGGTACACTGAAGCTTTCTTT. Its translation is CASEDTTRYTEAFF. The chain carries TRBV25-1 and TRBJ1-1, with D tentatively TRBD1 (5 bases). V was cut by 8 bases and J by 3 bases, with 16 bases left in between. This CDR3 region has 14 residues. Germline CDR1 is MGHDK and CDR2 is SYGVNS.